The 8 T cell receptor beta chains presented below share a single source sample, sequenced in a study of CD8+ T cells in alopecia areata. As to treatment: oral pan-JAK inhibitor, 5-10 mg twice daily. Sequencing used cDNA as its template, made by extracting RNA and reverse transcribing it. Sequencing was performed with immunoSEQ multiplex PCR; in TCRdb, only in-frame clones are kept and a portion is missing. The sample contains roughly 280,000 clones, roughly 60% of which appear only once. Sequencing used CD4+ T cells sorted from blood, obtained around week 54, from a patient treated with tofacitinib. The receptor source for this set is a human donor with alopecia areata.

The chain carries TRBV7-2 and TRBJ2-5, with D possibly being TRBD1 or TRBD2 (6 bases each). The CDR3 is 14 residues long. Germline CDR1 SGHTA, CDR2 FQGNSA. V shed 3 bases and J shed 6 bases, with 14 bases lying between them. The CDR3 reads CASSFLGGLQTQYF. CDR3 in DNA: TGTGCCAGCAGCTTTCTCGGGGGCCTGCAGACCCAGTACTTC.

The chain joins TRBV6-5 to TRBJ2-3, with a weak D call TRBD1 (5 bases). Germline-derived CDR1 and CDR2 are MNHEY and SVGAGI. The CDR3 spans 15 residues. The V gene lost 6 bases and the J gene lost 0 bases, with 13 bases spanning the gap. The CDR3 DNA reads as TGTGCCAGCAGCCACAGGTCTTGGAGCACAGATACGCAGTATTTT. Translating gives CASSHRSWSTDTQYF.

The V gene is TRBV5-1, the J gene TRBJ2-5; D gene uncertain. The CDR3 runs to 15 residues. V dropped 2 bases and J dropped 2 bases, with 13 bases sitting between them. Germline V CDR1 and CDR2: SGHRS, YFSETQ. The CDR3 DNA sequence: TGCGCCAGCAGCTTTTCGTCGAAATCACAAGAGACCCAGTACTTC. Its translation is CASSFSSKSQETQYF. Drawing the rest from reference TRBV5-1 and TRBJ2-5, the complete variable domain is KAGVTQTPRYLIKTRGQQVTLSCSPISGHRSVSWYQQTPGQGLQFLFEYFSETQRNKGNFPGRFSGRQFSNSRSEMNVSTLELGDSALYLCASSFSSKSQETQYFGPGTRLLVL.

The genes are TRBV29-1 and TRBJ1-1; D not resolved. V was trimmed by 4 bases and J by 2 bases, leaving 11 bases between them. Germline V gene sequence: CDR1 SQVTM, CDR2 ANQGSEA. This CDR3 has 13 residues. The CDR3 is CSVGKGSNTEAFF. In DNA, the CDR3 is TGCAGCGTTGGTAAGGGAAGTAACACTGAAGCTTTCTTT.

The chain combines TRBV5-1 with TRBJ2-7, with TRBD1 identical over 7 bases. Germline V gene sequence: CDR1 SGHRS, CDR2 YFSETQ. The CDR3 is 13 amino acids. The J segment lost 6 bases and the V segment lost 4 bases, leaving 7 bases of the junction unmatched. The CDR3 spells CASSEGALGEQYF. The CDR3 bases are TGCGCCAGCAGCGAGGGGGCGCTTGGCGAGCAGTACTTC. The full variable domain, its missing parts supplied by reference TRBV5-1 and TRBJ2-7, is KAGVTQTPRYLIKTRGQQVTLSCSPISGHRSVSWYQQTPGQGLQFLFEYFSETQRNKGNFPGRFSGRQFSNSRSEMNVSTLELGDSALYLCASSEGALGEQYFGPGTRLTVT.

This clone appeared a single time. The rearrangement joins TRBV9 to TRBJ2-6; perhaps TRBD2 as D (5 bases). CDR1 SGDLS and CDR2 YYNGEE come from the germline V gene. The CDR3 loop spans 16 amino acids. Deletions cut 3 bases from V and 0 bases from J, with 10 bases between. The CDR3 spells CASSAIRGSGANVLTF. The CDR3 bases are TGTGCCAGCAGCGCAATCCGGGGCTCTGGGGCCAACGTCCTGACTTTC.

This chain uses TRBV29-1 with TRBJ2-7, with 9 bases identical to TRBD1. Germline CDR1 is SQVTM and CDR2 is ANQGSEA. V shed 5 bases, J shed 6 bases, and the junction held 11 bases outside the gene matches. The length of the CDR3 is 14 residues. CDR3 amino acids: CSVMRGTGTSEQYF. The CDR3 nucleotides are TGCAGCGTTATGCGGGGGACAGGGACCTCCGAGCAGTACTTC.

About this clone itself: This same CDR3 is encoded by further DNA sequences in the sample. This CDR3 reads CASSEWVYQETQYF. The DNA of the CDR3 is TGTGCCAGCAGTGAATGGGTGTACCAAGAGACCCAGTACTTC. The V and J genes are TRBV2 and TRBJ2-5; no reliable D call. The CDR3 has 14 residues. The germline V and J ends were trimmed by 2 bases and 0 bases, with 7 bases remaining between them. From germline, CDR1 is SNHLY and CDR2 FYNNEI.